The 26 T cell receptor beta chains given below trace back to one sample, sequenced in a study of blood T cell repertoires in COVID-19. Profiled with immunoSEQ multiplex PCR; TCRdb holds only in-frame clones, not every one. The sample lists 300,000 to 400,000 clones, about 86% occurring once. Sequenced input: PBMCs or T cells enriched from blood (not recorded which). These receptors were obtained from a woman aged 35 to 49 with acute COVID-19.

This CDR3 reads CASSPPRGDRDSPYEQYF. CDR3 in DNA: TGTGCCAGCTCACCCCCGCGGGGGGACAGGGATAGCCCCTACGAGCAGTACTTC. V and J are TRBV18 and TRBJ2-7; D might be TRBD1 (9 bases). This CDR3 spans 18 amino acids. The germline V and J ends were trimmed by 3 bases and 2 bases, with 23 bases remaining between them. Germline CDR1 is KGHSH and CDR2 is LQKENI.

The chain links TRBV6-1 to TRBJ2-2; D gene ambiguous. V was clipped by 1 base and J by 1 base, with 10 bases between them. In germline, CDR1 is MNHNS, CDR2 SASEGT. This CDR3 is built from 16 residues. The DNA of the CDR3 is TGTGCCAGCAGTGAAGTTGTGACATGGAACACCGGGGAGCTGTTTTTT. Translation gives CASSEVVTWNTGELFF.

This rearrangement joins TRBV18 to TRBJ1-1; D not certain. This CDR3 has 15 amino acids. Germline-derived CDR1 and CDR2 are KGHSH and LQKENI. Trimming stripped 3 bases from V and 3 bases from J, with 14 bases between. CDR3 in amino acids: CASSPPGNGHTEAFF. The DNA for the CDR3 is TGTGCCAGCTCACCCCCGGGAAACGGCCACACTGAAGCTTTCTTT. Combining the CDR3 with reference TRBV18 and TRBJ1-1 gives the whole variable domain NAGVMQNPRHLVRRRGQEARLRCSPMKGHSHVYWYRQLPEEGLKFMVYLQKENIIDESGMPKERFSAEFPKEGPSILRIQQVVRGDSAAYFCASSPPGNGHTEAFFGQGTRLTVV.

The CDR3 spells CASSGTNNSPLHF. CDR3 nucleotides: TGTGCCAGCTCCGGGACAAATAATTCACCCCTCCACTTT. The chain has TRBV4-2 and TRBJ1-6, with a tentative D call TRBD1 (6 bases). CDR1 and CDR2 (germline): LGHNA, YNFKEQ. This CDR3 has 13 residues. The V end was cut by 8 bases, the J end by 5 bases, with 10 bases between.

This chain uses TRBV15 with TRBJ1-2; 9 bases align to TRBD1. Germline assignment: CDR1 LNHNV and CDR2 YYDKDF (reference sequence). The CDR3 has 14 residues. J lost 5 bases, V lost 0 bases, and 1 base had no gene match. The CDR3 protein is CATSRETGGYGYTF. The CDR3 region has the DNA TGTGCCACCAGCAGAGAGACAGGGGGATATGGCTACACCTTC.

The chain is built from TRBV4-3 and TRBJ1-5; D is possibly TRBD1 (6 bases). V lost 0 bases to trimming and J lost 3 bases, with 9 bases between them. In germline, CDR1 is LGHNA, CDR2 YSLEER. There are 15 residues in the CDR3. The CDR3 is CASSQDQGYNQPQHF. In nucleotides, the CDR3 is TGCGCCAGCAGCCAAGATCAGGGGTACAATCAGCCCCAGCATTTT.

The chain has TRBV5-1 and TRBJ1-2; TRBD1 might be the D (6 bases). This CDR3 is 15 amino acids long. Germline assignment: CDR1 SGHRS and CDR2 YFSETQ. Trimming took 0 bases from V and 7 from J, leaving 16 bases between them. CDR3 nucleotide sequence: TGCGCCAGCAGCTTGGAAGCCCCGGACAGTGGTGGCTACACCTTC. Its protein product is CASSLEAPDSGGYTF.

The CDR3 sequence: CASSQRREQGPTDTQYF. The CDR3 coding sequence is TGTGCCAGCAGCCAAAGACGCGAACAGGGCCCCACAGATACGCAGTATTTT. This chain connects TRBV3-1 (or the pseudogene TRBV3-2) to TRBJ2-3; D may be TRBD1 (6 bases). The CDR3 runs 17 residues. CDR1 is LGHDT, CDR2 YNNKEL, per germline (reference sequence). V was shortened by 2 bases and J by 2 bases, with 17 bases between the two germline ends.

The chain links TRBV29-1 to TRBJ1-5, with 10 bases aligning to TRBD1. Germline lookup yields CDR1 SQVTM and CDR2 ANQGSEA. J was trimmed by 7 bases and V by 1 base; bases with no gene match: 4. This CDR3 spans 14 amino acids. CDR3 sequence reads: CSVEGQGAGQPQHF. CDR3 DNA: TGCAGCGTTGAAGGACAGGGGGCCGGACAGCCCCAGCATTTT.

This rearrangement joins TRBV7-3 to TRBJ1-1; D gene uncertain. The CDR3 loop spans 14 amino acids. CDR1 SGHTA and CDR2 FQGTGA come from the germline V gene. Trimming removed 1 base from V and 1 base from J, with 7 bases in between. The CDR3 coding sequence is TGTGCCAGCAGCTTAAGTTCAGGGAACACTGAAGCTTTCTTT. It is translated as CASSLSSGNTEAFF.

CDR3 DNA sequence: TGCGCCAGCAGCCAAGAGACGATACCGGGGTTTGGAAATGAAAAACTGTTTTTT. It is translated as CASSQETIPGFGNEKLFF. The chain employs TRBV4-3 and TRBJ1-4; D remains ambiguous. Deletions cut 0 bases from V and 5 bases from J, with 19 bases between. Germline V gene data show CDR1 as LGHNA and CDR2 as YSLEER. This CDR3 has 18 amino acids.

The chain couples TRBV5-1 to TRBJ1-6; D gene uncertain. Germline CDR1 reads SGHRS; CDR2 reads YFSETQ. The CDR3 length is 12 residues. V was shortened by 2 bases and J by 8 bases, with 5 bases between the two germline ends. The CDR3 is CASSFGDSPLHF. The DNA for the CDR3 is TGCGCCAGCAGCTTCGGGGATTCACCCCTCCACTTT.

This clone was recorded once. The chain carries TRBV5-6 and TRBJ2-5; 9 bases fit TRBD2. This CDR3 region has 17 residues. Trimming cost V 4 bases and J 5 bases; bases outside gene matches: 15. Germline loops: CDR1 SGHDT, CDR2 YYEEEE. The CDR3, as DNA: TGTGCCAGCAGCCACGTTTTGGGCGGGAGGGATAGCGAGACCCAGTACTTC. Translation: CASSHVLGGRDSETQYF.

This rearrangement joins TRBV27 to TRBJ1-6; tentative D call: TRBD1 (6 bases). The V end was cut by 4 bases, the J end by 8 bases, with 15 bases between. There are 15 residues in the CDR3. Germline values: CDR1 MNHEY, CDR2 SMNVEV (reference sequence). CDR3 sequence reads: CASSSSGATYSPLHF. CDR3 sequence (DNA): TGTGCCAGCAGTTCATCAGGGGCGACTTATTCACCCCTCCACTTT.

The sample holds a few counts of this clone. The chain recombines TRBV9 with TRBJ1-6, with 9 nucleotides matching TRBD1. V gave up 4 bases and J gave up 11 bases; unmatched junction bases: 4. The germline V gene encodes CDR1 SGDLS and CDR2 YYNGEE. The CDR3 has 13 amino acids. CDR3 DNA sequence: TGTGCCAGCAGCCCGGGACAGGGTACACCCCTCCACTTT. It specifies CASSPGQGTPLHF.

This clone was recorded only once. CDR3 residues: CASSFGQAIRNIQYF. CDR3 sequence (DNA): TGTGCCAGCAGTTTCGGACAGGCTATCAGAAACATTCAGTACTTC. The V and J genes are TRBV28 and TRBJ2-4; 7 bases map to TRBD1. Germline CDR1 MDHEN, CDR2 SYDVKM. V gave up 3 bases and J gave up 6 bases; unmatched junction bases: 8. This CDR3 has 15 residues.

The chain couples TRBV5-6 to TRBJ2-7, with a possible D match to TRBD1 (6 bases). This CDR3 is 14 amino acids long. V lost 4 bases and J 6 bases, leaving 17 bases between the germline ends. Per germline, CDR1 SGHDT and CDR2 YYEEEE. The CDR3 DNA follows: TGTGCCAGCAGCCGGGATCTGCAGGGGACCGAGCAGTACTTC. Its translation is CASSRDLQGTEQYF.

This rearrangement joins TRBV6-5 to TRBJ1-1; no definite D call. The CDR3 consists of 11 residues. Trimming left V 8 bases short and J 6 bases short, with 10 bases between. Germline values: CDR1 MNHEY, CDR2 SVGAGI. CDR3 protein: CASGVRAEAFF. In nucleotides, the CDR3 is TGTGCCAGCGGAGTGAGAGCTGAAGCTTTCTTT.

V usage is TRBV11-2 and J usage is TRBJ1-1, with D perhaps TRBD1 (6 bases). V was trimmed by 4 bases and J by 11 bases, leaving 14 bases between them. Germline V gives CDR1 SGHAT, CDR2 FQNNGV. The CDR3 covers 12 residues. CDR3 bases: TGTGCCAGCAGCTCTTACAGGGTTGGGGCTTTCTTT. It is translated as CASSSYRVGAFF.

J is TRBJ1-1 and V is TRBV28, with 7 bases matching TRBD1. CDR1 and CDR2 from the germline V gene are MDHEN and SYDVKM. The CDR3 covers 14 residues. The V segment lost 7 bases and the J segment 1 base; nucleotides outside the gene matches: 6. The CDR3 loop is CASTSGTANTEAFF. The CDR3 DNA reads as TGTGCCAGCACCTCTGGGACAGCGAACACTGAAGCTTTCTTT.

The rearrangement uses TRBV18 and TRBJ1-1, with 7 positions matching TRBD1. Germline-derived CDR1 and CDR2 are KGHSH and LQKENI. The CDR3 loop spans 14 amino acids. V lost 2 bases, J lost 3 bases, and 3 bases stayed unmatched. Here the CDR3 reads CASSPSRGDTEAFF. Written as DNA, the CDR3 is TGTGCCAGCTCACCATCCAGGGGGGACACTGAAGCTTTCTTT.

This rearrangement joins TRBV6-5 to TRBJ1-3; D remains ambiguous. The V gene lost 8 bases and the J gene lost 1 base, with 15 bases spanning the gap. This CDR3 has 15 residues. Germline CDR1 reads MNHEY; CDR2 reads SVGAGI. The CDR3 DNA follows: TGTGCCAGCTCGCCACCAGGTGGATCTGGAAACACCATATATTTT. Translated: CASSPPGGSGNTIYF.

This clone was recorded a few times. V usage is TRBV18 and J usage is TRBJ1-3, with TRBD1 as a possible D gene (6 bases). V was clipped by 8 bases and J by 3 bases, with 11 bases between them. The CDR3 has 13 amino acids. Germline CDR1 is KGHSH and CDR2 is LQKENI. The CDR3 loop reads CASRDRIGNTIYF. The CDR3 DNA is TGTGCCAGCCGAGACAGGATTGGAAACACCATATATTTT.

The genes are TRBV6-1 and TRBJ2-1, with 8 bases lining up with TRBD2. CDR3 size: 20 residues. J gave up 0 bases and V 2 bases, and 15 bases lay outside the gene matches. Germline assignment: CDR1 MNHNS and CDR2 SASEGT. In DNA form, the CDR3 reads TGTGCCAGCAGTGAAAGGGCCAGCGGGGGAACCATTAGCTCCTACAATGAGCAGTTCTTC. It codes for CASSERASGGTISSYNEQFF.

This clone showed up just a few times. Written as DNA, the CDR3 is TGTGCCAGCAGCTTAGAATCCCCAGGGGTGAATTCACCCCTCCACTTT. This codes for CASSLESPGVNSPLHF. The rearrangement uses TRBV11-2 and TRBJ1-6, with TRBD1 as a possible D gene (6 bases). Trimming cost V 0 bases and J 7 bases, with 13 bases left between them. CDR1 is SGHAT and CDR2 is FQNNGV in the germline V gene. CDR3 size: 16 residues.

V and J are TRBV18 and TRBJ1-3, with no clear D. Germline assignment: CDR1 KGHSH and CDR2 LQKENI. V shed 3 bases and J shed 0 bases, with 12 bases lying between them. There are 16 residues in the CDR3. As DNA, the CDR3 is TGTGCCAGCTCACCCGCGACACTTGACTCTGGAAACACCATATATTTT. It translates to CASSPATLDSGNTIYF.